This T cell receptor (beta chain) derives from a study of post-analysis software for immune sequencing data. Study details: Clinical courses comprised relapsing-remitting, secondary progressive and progressive-relapsing multiple sclerosis. General observations from the study: TRBV5-6, TRBV5-1 and TRBV20-1 were among four or five TRBV segments more frequent in patients than controls. Strong same-batch co-clustering of samples appeared with F measure clustering. Diversity measured as normalized Chao1 was significantly lower in multiple sclerosis patients than in controls.

cDNA libraries for TCR beta contained unique molecular identifiers. TCRdb reanalysed the PCR reads using MiXCR and keeps one entry per CDR3 protein. In the table there are hundreds of thousands of distinct CDR3 sequences, 44% of which are singletons. Remarks on this clonotype: Its cognate antigen is unknown.

V lost 8 bases and J 3 bases, leaving 22 bases between the germline ends. This CDR3 is 16 amino acids long. Germline V CDR1 and CDR2: ENHRY, SYGVKD. Sequencing was done on a sample of blood. V and J are TRBV10-3 and TRBJ1-1; perhaps TRBD1 as D (5 bases). The clonotype originates from a girl between 5 and 17 years old with multiple sclerosis. This CDR3 reads CAIGDVRVRGDTEAFF. CDR3 nucleotide sequence: TGTGCCATCGGGGACGTAAGGGTGCGGGGGGACACTGAAGCTTTCTTT.